A selection of T cell receptor beta chains follows, all from one sample in a study of blood T cell repertoires in COVID-19. TCRdb keeps only in-frame clones here, not all; method: immunoSEQ multiplex PCR. The sample holds over 200,000 clones; roughly nine tenths are singletons and the top ten take roughly 4%. The specimen sequenced was peripheral blood. These receptors were obtained from a man aged 55 to 70 who had recovered from COVID-19. Each CDR3 is given with its conserved first and last residue. D genes are given only for firm matches. Clone sizes are given selectively: once, few, many, or a class where the clone is expanded.

D gene	CDR3 length	clone size	V gene	J gene	CDR3 protein	CDR3 DNA
TRBD2	14	-	TRBV7-2	TRBJ2-1	CASSLSAGDNEQFF	TGTGCCAGCAGCTTATCAGCGGGGGACAATGAGCAGTTCTTC
TRBD1	14	-	TRBV27	TRBJ1-2	CASSDSRGRDGYTF	TGTGCCAGCAGTGACTCCAGGGGGCGGGATGGCTACACCTTC
-	11	-	TRBV5-6	TRBJ1-5	CASSGGGPQHF	TGTGCCAGCAGCGGCGGAGGGCCCCAGCATTTT
-	14	-	TRBV5-1	TRBJ2-1	CASSLHRDYNEQFF	TGCGCCAGCAGCTTACACAGGGATTACAATGAGCAGTTCTTC
TRBD2	15	-	TRBV7-2	TRBJ2-1	CASSWGLDSYNEQFF	TGTGCCAGCAGCTGGGGACTAGACTCCTACAATGAGCAGTTCTTC
TRBD2	16	-	TRBV14	TRBJ2-7	CASSRLAGGFSYEQYF	TGTGCCAGCAGCCGCCTAGCGGGGGGTTTCTCCTACGAGCAGTACTTC
TRBD2	15	-	TRBV5-4	TRBJ2-5	CASSSVGGGGETQYF	TGTGCCAGCAGCTCGGTCGGGGGGGGAGGAGAGACCCAGTACTTC
TRBD1	13	-	TRBV27	TRBJ1-2	CASSLPTGRGYTF	TGTGCCAGCAGTTTGCCGACAGGGCGAGGCTACACCTTC
TRBD1	16	-	TRBV4-1	TRBJ2-5	CASSLPLQGPKETQYF	TGCGCCAGCAGCCTCCCCCTACAGGGGCCTAAAGAGACCCAGTACTTC
TRBD1	14	-	TRBV2	TRBJ1-2	CASIAWGDSYGYTF	TGTGCCAGCATTGCGTGGGGGGACAGCTATGGCTACACCTTC
-	15	-	TRBV2	TRBJ2-3	CASRGGALPTDTQYF	TGTGCCAGCAGGGGGGGTGCCCTGCCCACAGATACGCAGTATTTT
TRBD2	15	-	TRBV7-9	TRBJ2-5	CASSQNGLAQETQYF	TGTGCCAGCAGCCAAAACGGACTAGCCCAAGAGACCCAGTACTTC
-	15	once	TRBV5-1	TRBJ2-3	CASIPTPHTGDTQYF	TGCGCCAGCATCCCTACCCCCCACACAGGAGATACGCAGTATTTT
-	15	-	TRBV2	TRBJ1-4	CASKNNRGKNEKLFF	TGTGCCAGCAAGAATAATAGAGGAAAGAATGAAAAACTGTTTTTT